These T cell receptor beta chains were read from a single sample in a study of cytomegalovirus exposure and HLA in healthy donors. The method was immunoSEQ multiplex PCR; TCRdb's version includes in-frame clones alone and lacks a portion of them. The data hold about 200,000 clones, with over 75% observed a single time. Sequencing was done on a sample of PBMCs. The receptors derive from a boy between 2 and 15 years old in good health and CMV-seronegative. Both conserved end residues are part of each CDR3. D genes are given only for firm matches. Some rows mark clone size as missing; the rest say once, few, many or name a class of expanded clone.

clone size,J gene,V gene,D gene,CDR3 DNA,CDR3 protein
.,TRBJ1-6,TRBV21-1,.,TGTGCCAGCAGCAAAAAACGGGGGAGGACCTATAATTCACCCCTCCACTTT,CASSKKRGRTYNSPLHF
.,TRBJ2-4,TRBV6-6,TRBD2,TGTGCCAGCACCCTAACGGGAGGGAAAAACATTCAGTACTTC,CASTLTGGKNIQYF
.,TRBJ2-7,TRBV4-3,.,TGCGCCAGCAGCCAACGGGTCGGCTACGAGCAGTACTTC,CASSQRVGYEQYF
once,TRBJ2-7,TRBV6-6,.,TGTGCCAGCAGTTATTTGACAGCCCACGAGCAGTACTTC,CASSYLTAHEQYF
.,TRBJ1-2,TRBV18,.,TGTGCCAGCTCACCAAAGGGGATCAATGGCTACACCTTC,CASSPKGINGYTF
.,TRBJ1-2,TRBV5-1,.,TGCGCCAGCAGTGCCGCGCCTAACTATGGCTACACCTTC,CASSAAPNYGYTF
.,TRBJ1-1,TRBV5-1,.,TGCGCCAGCAGCCCGGCCGCGGTCCCAAACACTGAAGCTTTCTTT,CASSPAAVPNTEAFF
.,TRBJ1-3,TRBV18,TRBD1,TGTGCCAGCTCACCTCGGTTTGAGGGGGCGATCGGAAACACCATATATTTT,CASSPRFEGAIGNTIYF
.,TRBJ1-1,TRBV10-3,.,TGTGCCATCAGTGAGTCGTCGGGTTTCACTGAAGCTTTCTTT,CAISESSGFTEAFF
.,TRBJ1-3,TRBV5-6,.,TGTGCCAGCAGCCCTAGACAGTGGGGAAACACCATATATTTT,CASSPRQWGNTIYF
once,TRBJ2-1,TRBV7-3,TRBD2,TGTGCCAGCAGCTTGACAGCGGGGGGGCCCGATGAGCAGTTCTTC,CASSLTAGGPDEQFF
.,TRBJ1-1,TRBV5-4,TRBD1,TGTGCCAGCAGCCGGGCTTACGGACAGGTTGAAGCTTTCTTT,CASSRAYGQVEAFF
.,TRBJ2-7,TRBV7-2,.,TGTGCCAGCAGCTCAATGTGGCATCACGACGAGCAGTACTTC,CASSSMWHHDEQYF
.,TRBJ2-1,TRBV5-1,TRBD1,TGCGCCAGCAGCTTGGAGGGCCCGACAGGGTACTACAATGAGCAGTTCTTC,CASSLEGPTGYYNEQFF
.,TRBJ1-1,TRBV7-2,TRBD1,TGTGCCAGCAGCTCGGACAGGGGGAGCACTGAAGCTTTCTTT,CASSSDRGSTEAFF
few,TRBJ2-5,TRBV6-5,.,TGTGCCAGCAGTTACTTACAGGGGGGGGAAGAGACCCAGTACTTC,CASSYLQGGEETQYF
few,TRBJ2-7,TRBV13,TRBD1,TGTGCCAGCAGCGTGCGGACAGGGCGCTACGAGCAGTACTTC,CASSVRTGRYEQYF
.,TRBJ1-6,TRBV10-3,TRBD1,TGTGCCATCAGCGGGACAGCGAATTCACCCCTCCACTTT,CAISGTANSPLHF
.,TRBJ1-4,TRBV4-3,.,TGCGCCAGCAGCCAACTGATGGGGGCTTCGGATGAAAAACTGTTTTTT,CASSQLMGASDEKLFF
.,TRBJ2-7,TRBV9,TRBD2,TGTGCCAGCAGCCCCGGGGGGGGCAGCAGTTACGAGCAGTACTTC,CASSPGGGSSYEQYF